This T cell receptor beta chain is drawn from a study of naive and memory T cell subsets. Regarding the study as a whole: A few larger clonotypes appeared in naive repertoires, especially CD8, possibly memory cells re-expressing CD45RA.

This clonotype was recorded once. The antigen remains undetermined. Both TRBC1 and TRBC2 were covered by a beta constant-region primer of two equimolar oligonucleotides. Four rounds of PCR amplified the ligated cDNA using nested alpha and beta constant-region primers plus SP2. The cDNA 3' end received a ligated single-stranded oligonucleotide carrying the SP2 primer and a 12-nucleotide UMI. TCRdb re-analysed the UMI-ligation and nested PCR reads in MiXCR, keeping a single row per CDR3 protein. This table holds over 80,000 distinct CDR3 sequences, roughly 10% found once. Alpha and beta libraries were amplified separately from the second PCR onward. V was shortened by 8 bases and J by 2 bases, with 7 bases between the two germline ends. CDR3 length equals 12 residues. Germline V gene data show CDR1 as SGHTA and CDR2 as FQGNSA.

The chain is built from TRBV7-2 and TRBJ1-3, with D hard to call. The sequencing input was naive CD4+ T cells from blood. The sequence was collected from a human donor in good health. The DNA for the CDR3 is TGTGCCAGCTCATTGGCTGGAAACACCATATATTTT. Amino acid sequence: CASSLAGNTIYF.